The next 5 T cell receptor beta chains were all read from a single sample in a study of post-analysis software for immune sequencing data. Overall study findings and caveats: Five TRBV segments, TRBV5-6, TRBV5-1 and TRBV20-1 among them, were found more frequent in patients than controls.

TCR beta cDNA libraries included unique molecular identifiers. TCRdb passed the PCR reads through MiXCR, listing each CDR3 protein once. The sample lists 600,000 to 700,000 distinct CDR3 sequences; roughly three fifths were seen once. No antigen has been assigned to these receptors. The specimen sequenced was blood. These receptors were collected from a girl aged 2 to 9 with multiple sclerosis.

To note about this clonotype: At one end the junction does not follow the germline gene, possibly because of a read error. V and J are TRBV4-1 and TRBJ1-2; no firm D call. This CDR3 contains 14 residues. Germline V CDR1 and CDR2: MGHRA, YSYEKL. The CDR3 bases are TGCGTCAGCAGCACAGACGGGTCTACCTATGGCTACACCTTC. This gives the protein CVSSTDGSTYGYTF.

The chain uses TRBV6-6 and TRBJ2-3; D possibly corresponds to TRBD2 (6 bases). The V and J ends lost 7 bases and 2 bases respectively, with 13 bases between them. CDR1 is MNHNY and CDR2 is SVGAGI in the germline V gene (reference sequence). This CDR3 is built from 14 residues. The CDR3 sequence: CASKETRDTDTQYF. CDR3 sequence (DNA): TGTGCCAGCAAAGAGACTAGGGACACAGATACGCAGTATTTT.

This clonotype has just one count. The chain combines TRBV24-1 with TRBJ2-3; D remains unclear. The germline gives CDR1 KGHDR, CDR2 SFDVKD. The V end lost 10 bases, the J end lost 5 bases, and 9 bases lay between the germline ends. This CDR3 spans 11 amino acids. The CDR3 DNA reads TGTGCCACGAAAATCGGAGATACGCAGTATTTT. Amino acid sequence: CATKIGDTQYF.

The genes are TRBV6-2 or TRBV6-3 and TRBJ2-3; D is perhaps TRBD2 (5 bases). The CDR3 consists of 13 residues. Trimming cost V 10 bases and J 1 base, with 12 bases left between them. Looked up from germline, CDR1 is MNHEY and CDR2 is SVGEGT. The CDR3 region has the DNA TGTGCCACCCAACTCGGGGGCACAGATACGCAGTATTTT. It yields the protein CATQLGGTDTQYF.

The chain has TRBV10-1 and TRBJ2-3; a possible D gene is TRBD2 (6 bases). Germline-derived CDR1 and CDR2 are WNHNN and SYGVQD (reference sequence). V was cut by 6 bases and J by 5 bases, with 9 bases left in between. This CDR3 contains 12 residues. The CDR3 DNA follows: TGCGCCAGCAGCGGGACTGTAGATACGCAGTATTTT. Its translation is CASSGTVDTQYF.